The rows below give T cell receptor beta chains drawn from one sample of a study of vaccination effects on CD4 cells after COVID-19. These receptors have no known antigen. TCRdb's table, derived via immunoSEQ multiplex PCR, lists solely in-frame clones and lacks some. The data contain nearly 30,000 clones, over 70% of them singletons. Sequencing used CD4+ T cells from PBMCs cultured with HCoV-229E spike peptides, obtained after COVID-19 vaccination. The receptors originated from a human donor who received a COVID-19 vaccine. Both conserved end residues are part of each CDR3. D genes are given only for firm matches. Clone size, where shown, is once, few, many, or a class for clones that have expanded.

J,V,D,size,CDR3,DNA
TRBJ1-3,TRBV12-5,NA,NA,CAWEEGPGPGNTIYF,TGTGCTTGGGAGGAAGGCCCGGGCCCGGGAAACACCATATATTTT
TRBJ1-6,TRBV5-6,NA,NA,CASSSNSPLHF,TGTGCCAGCAGCTCAAATTCACCCCTCCACTTT
TRBJ2-3,TRBV5-1,NA,NA,CASSNSRVPGTDTQYF,TGCGCCAGCAGCAATTCGAGGGTGCCCGGCACAGATACGCAGTATTTT
TRBJ1-1,TRBV19,TRBD1,NA,CASSPGRIGTEPVVGSEAFF,TGTGCCAGTAGCCCCGGTCGAATAGGGACAGAGCCTGTTGTGGGCTCTGAAGCTTTCTTT
TRBJ2-6,TRBV6-6,NA,NA,CASSYSGANVLTF,TGTGCCAGCAGTTACTCTGGGGCCAACGTCCTGACTTTC
TRBJ2-7,TRBV5-6,NA,NA,CASSARGEQYF,TGTGCCAGCAGCGCCAGGGGCGAGCAGTACTTC
TRBJ1-2,TRBV5-1,NA,NA,CASSLRAGDYGYTF,TGCGCCAGCAGCTTGAGGGCAGGGGACTATGGCTACACCTTC
TRBJ2-1,TRBV13,NA,NA,CASSLAGTWDNEQFF,TGTGCCAGCAGCTTAGCAGGGACATGGGACAATGAGCAGTTCTTC
TRBJ2-1,TRBV5-8,TRBD2,NA,CASSYTGTSGGIYNEQFF,TGTGCCAGCAGTTATACCGGGACTAGCGGGGGGATATACAATGAGCAGTTCTTC
TRBJ2-3,TRBV29-1,TRBD2,NA,CSVDGSGGNTDTQYF,TGCAGCGTTGATGGTAGCGGGGGGAACACAGATACGCAGTATTTT
TRBJ1-6,TRBV5-1,NA,NA,CASSFRGASNSPLHF,TGCGCCAGCAGCTTCCGAGGGGCGTCTAATTCACCCCTCCACTTT
TRBJ2-7,TRBV6-5,NA,NA,CASSFSGVPAYEQYF,TGTGCCAGCAGTTTCTCAGGGGTCCCGGCCTACGAGCAGTACTTC
TRBJ2-1,TRBV6-5,TRBD2,NA,CASSLTREASNEQFF,TGTGCCAGCAGTTTAACGCGGGAGGCTAGCAATGAGCAGTTCTTC
TRBJ2-7,TRBV2,TRBD2,NA,CASSEGGAGAVEQYF,TGTGCCAGCAGTGAAGGCGGCGCGGGAGCGGTCGAGCAGTACTTC
TRBJ2-3,TRBV28,TRBD2,NA,CASSRTSGGSRVDTDTQYF,TGTGCCAGCAGTCGGACTAGCGGGGGCTCCCGGGTTGACACAGATACGCAGTATTTT
TRBJ1-1,TRBV3-1/TRBV3-2,TRBD1,few,CASSQIGQGIAFF,TGTGCCAGCAGCCAGATAGGACAGGGCATTGCTTTCTTT
TRBJ1-1,TRBV27,NA,NA,CASSSSPTPNESFF,TGTGCCAGCAGTTCCTCCCCCACGCCCAATGAGTCTTTCTTT
TRBJ2-2,TRBV5-1,TRBD2,NA,CASSDRGGSTGELFF,TGCGCCAGCAGCGACCGGGGGGGGAGCACCGGGGAGCTGTTTTTT
TRBJ2-5,TRBV5-1,NA,NA,CASSLGNRETQYF,TGCGCCAGCAGCTTGGGAAACCGGGAGACCCAGTACTTC
TRBJ1-5,TRBV23-1,NA,NA,CAITTSGSREPQHF,TGCGCCATCACTACTTCGGGGTCAAGAGAGCCCCAGCATTTT
TRBJ2-7,TRBV10-1,TRBD1,NA,CASSETGTGNSYEQYF,TGCGCCAGCAGTGAAACTGGGACAGGGAATAGTTACGAGCAGTACTTC
TRBJ2-1,TRBV5-6,NA,few,CASIREFVSYNEQFF,TGTGCCAGCATCAGGGAGTTTGTCTCCTACAATGAGCAGTTCTTC
TRBJ2-5,TRBV7-9,NA,NA,CASSRTRANLGETQYF,TGTGCCAGCAGCCGAACACGGGCCAACTTGGGGGAGACCCAGTACTTC
TRBJ1-4,TRBV5-1,TRBD1,NA,CASSLGQGNEKLFF,TGCGCCAGCAGCTTGGGACAGGGGAATGAAAAACTGTTTTTT
TRBJ1-1,TRBV25-1,TRBD1,NA,CASRRQGARTEAFF,TGTGCCAGCAGGCGACAGGGGGCGCGCACTGAAGCTTTCTTT